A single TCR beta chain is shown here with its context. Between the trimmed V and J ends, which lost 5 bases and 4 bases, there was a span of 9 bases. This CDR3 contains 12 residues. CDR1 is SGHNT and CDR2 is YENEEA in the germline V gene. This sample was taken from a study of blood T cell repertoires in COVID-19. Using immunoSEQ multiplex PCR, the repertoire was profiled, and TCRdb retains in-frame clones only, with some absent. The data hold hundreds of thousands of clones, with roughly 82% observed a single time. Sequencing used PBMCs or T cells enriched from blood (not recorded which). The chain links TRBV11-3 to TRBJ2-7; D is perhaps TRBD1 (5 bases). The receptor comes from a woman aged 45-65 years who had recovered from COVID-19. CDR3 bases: TGTGCCAGCAGCAGGGGCCCGTACGAGCAGTACTTC. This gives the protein CASSRGPYEQYF.